These 29 T cell receptor beta chains were all obtained from the same sample, sequenced in a study of human T cells and chemical hapten exposure. Time point described: patch test 1, 2 weeks after DPC sensitization. The treatment: therapeutic diphenylcyclopropenone sensitization with weekly scalp DPC. MiXCR, applied by TCRdb to the RACE reads, yields one record per CDR3 protein. This table holds approximately 350,000 distinct CDR3 sequences, around 6.9% found once. The sample consisted of whole blood, taken in connection with sensitization to the hapten diphenylcyclopropenone (DPC). These receptors were collected from a woman aged 18-29 years with alopecia areata. Some clones in this sample may be carry-over from other donors' samples.

This clonotype was seen repeatedly, ten times or more. The chain is built from TRBV4-2 and TRBJ2-6; D is possibly TRBD1 (5 bases). Between the trimmed V and J ends, which lost 1 base and 0 bases, there was a span of 10 bases. This CDR3 contains 17 residues. Germline CDR1 is LGHNA and CDR2 is YNFKEQ. The CDR3 DNA is TGTGCCAGCAGCCAAGCCGACAGCAGCTCTGGGGCCAACGTCCTGACTTTC. Protein sequence: CASSQADSSSGANVLTF.

Only a few counts were recorded for this clonotype. V and J are TRBV28 and TRBJ1-5; D is undetermined. Per germline, CDR1 MDHEN and CDR2 SYDVKM. Trimming pared 2 bases from V and 5 bases from J, leaving 10 bases between. CDR3 length equals 14 residues. DNA of the CDR3: TGTGCCAGCAGTTTAGTTACAGAATATCAGCCCCAGCATTTT. Residues: CASSLVTEYQPQHF.

This clonotype was found a few times. V usage is TRBV4-2 and J usage is TRBJ1-1; D is perhaps TRBD1 (5 bases). There are 13 residues in the CDR3. The germline V and J ends were trimmed by 2 bases and 8 bases, with 12 bases remaining between them. Looked up from germline, CDR1 is LGHNA and CDR2 is YNFKEQ. The CDR3 loop is CASSQRRGDEAFF. In DNA form, the CDR3 reads TGTGCCAGCAGCCAACGGCGGGGCGACGAAGCTTTCTTT.

In its sample, this clonotype was seen a few times. The V and J genes are TRBV10-3 and TRBJ2-3; TRBD1 or TRBD2 may be the D gene (5 bases each). The ends were cut back, 5 bases at V and 0 bases at J, with 21 bases in the middle. This CDR3 has 18 residues. Germline V lookup: CDR1 ENHRY, CDR2 SYGVKD. Here the CDR3 reads CAISRFGAGGRSTDTQYF. The CDR3 nucleotides are TGTGCCATCAGTCGTTTCGGGGCTGGCGGACGAAGCACAGATACGCAGTATTTT.

CDR3 protein: CASSLMGTGDSQYF. CDR3 bases: TGTGCCAGCAGCTTAATGGGAACCGGGGATAGCCAGTACTTC. The chain joins TRBV7-3 to TRBJ2-5; D is perhaps TRBD2 (5 bases). V was pared by 1 base and J by 10 bases, with 16 bases between. Germline V lookup: CDR1 SGHTA, CDR2 FQGTGA. The length of the CDR3 is 14 residues.

In its sample, this clonotype was seen a few times. The rearrangement joins TRBV7-2 to TRBJ1-1, with 7 bases lining up with TRBD1. The CDR3 is made up of 17 amino acids. The junction had 12 bases not matched to a gene; V was cut back by 5 bases and J by 0 bases. Germline CDR1 reads SGHTA; CDR2 reads FQGNSA. In DNA, the CDR3 is TGTGCCAGCAGCGAATACGGACCGGGACAGTTGAACACTGAAGCTTTCTTT. Its translation is CASSEYGPGQLNTEAFF.

This clonotype was counted ten times or more. The V gene is TRBV28, the J gene TRBJ2-3; D possibly corresponds to TRBD2 (6 bases). From germline, CDR1 is MDHEN and CDR2 SYDVKM. The V end lost 5 bases, the J end lost 2 bases, and 11 bases lay between the germline ends. The CDR3 has 14 amino acids. CDR3 nucleotide sequence: TGTGCCAGCAGTGCGGGACTTCCCACAGATACGCAGTATTTT. Protein: CASSAGLPTDTQYF. The complete variable domain, with remaining parts taken from reference TRBV28 and TRBJ2-3, reads DVKVTQSSRYLVKRTGEKVFLECVQDMDHENMFWYRQDPGLGLRLIYFSYDVKMKEKGDIPEGYSVSREKKERFSLILESASTNQTSMYLCASSAGLPTDTQYFGPGTRLTVL.

CDR3 sequence reads: CASRVRGLEQYF. For the CDR3, the DNA is TGTGCCAGCAGGGTAAGAGGGTTGGAGCAGTACTTC. The chain is built from TRBV6-6 and TRBJ2-7; D is perhaps TRBD2 (5 bases). The germline CDR1 and CDR2 sequences are MNHNY and SVGAGI (reference sequence). V dropped 6 bases and J dropped 7 bases, with 13 bases sitting between them. This CDR3 comprises 12 residues.

This clonotype was counted a few times. This sequence joins TRBV6-1 and TRBJ2-6; 9 bases fit TRBD1. CDR1 and CDR2 from the germline V gene are MNHNS and SASEGT. The CDR3 contains 18 residues. With 6 bases clipped from V and 2 bases from J, the junction kept 11 bases outside the gene matches. The CDR3 nucleotides are TGTGCCAGCAGCCGCGACTGGACAGGGGCTACTGGGGCCAACGTCCTGACTTTC. This translates into CASSRDWTGATGANVLTF.

This clonotype was observed a handful of times. The chain links TRBV5-1 to TRBJ1-4, with 9 bases aligning to TRBD1. V trimming: 4 bases; J trimming: 7 bases; junction bases outside the gene matches: 11. Germline V CDR1 and CDR2: SGHRS, YFSETQ. This CDR3 has 16 amino acids. The CDR3 DNA reads as TGCGCCAGCAGCGTAGAACAGGGGGCAGTCGGTGAAAAACTGTTTTTT. It translates to CASSVEQGAVGEKLFF.

This clonotype was counted between two and nine times. V is TRBV7-9 and J is TRBJ1-1; possibly TRBD1 for D (5 bases). V was clipped by 5 bases and J by 5 bases, with 15 bases between them. The CDR3 is 14 residues long. From germline, CDR1 is SEHNR and CDR2 FQNEAQ (reference sequence). The CDR3 DNA is TGTGCCAGCAGCGTTCGGACAACTGAGACTGAAGCTTTCTTT. It yields the protein CASSVRTTETEAFF.

The rearrangement uses TRBV6-2 or TRBV6-3 and TRBJ1-1; tentatively, D is TRBD1 (6 bases). V was trimmed by 5 bases and J by 5 bases, leaving 12 bases between them. CDR3 length equals 13 residues. From germline, CDR1 is MNHEY and CDR2 SVGEGT. The DNA for the CDR3 is TGTGCCAGCAGTAAAGGACAGATAACTGAAGCTTTCTTT. Amino acids: CASSKGQITEAFF.

The gene calls are TRBV7-3 and TRBJ1-6, with D maybe TRBD1 (6 bases). V was clipped by 0 bases and J by 4 bases, with 7 bases between them. Germline-derived CDR1 and CDR2 are SGHTA and FQGTGA. CDR3 length: 15 residues. CDR3 sequence reads: CASSLTGQYNSPLHF. CDR3 DNA: TGTGCCAGCAGCTTAACAGGACAGTATAATTCACCCCTCCACTTT.

This clonotype was detected only a few times. This chain uses TRBV6-5 with TRBJ1-1, with 11 bases fitting TRBD1. Trimming at V came to 7 bases and at J to 4 bases, leaving 11 bases not matched to a gene. The CDR3 spans 16 residues. Germline loops: CDR1 MNHEY, CDR2 SVGAGI. The CDR3 here is CASTIHAGTGGTEAFF. CDR3 DNA: TGTGCCAGCACTATTCATGCCGGGACAGGGGGCACTGAAGCTTTCTTT.

Written as DNA, the CDR3 is TGTGCCAGCAGCCCCACGTCTAGCAATCAGCCCCAGCATTTT. Translation: CASSPTSSNQPQHF. The chain is built from TRBV7-2 and TRBJ1-5; D gene uncertain. This CDR3 has 14 amino acids. Germline CDR1 and CDR2: SGHTA and FQGNSA. Trimming removed 5 bases at V and 0 bases at J, with 8 bases between.

A few counts support this clonotype. CDR3 in amino acids: CASDSLQETQYF. The CDR3 DNA is TGTGCCAGCGACTCGTTACAAGAGACCCAGTACTTC. The chain couples TRBV6-1 to TRBJ2-5; no reliable D call. The CDR3 contains 12 residues. Germline V gene sequence: CDR1 MNHNS, CDR2 SASEGT. V gave up 8 bases and J gave up 2 bases, with 9 bases separating them.

CDR3 DNA sequence: TGTGCCAGCAGTTACTCGGCACACGGAAGGGCTGAAGCTTTCTTT. Amino acid sequence: CASSYSAHGRAEAFF. This chain uses TRBV6-5 with TRBJ1-1, with D unclear. Trimming took 0 bases from V and 6 from J, leaving 14 bases between them. This CDR3 is 15 amino acids long. CDR1 and CDR2 from the germline V gene are MNHEY and SVGAGI.

This clonotype occurred many times. The chain combines TRBV6-2 or TRBV6-3 with TRBJ1-6, with a tentative D call TRBD1 (5 bases). V lost 7 bases and J lost 8, with 24 bases in between. CDR3 length equals 17 residues. Germline V lookup: CDR1 MNHEY, CDR2 SVGEGT. The CDR3 spells CASTPDIRPLTYSPLHF. In DNA, the CDR3 is TGTGCCAGCACCCCGGACATCCGCCCCCTGACTTATTCACCCCTCCACTTT.

This chain joins TRBV6-5 and TRBJ1-2; a weak D match, TRBD1 (6 bases). CDR1 MNHEY and CDR2 SVGAGI come from the germline V gene. V lost 4 bases to trimming and J lost 4 bases, with 19 bases between them. The CDR3 has 16 residues. CDR3 sequence reads: CASSSDHTGYSYGYTF. The CDR3 DNA reads as TGTGCCAGCAGTTCGGACCACACAGGGTATAGCTATGGCTACACCTTC.

This clonotype was observed many times. The rearrangement uses TRBV6-5 and TRBJ1-2; D possibly corresponds to TRBD1 (5 bases). Germline-derived CDR1 and CDR2 are MNHEY and SVGAGI. With 0 bases removed from V and 6 bases from J, the gap between germline ends came to 8 bases. The CDR3 loop spans 13 amino acids. Here the CDR3 DNA reads TGTGCCAGCAGTTACTCTAGGGGCGATGGCTACACCTTC. Translating it yields CASSYSRGDGYTF.

This clonotype was detected only a few times. This chain connects TRBV6-5 to TRBJ1-6; unclear D gene. Germline V CDR1 and CDR2: MNHEY, SVGAGI. Between the trimmed V and J ends, which lost 8 bases and 10 bases, there was a span of 15 bases. CDR3 length: 13 amino acids. The chain's CDR3 is CASFQAGYSPLHF. In DNA, the CDR3 is TGTGCCAGCTTCCAGGCGGGGTACTCACCCCTCCACTTT.

The sample holds a few counts of this clonotype. CDR3 bases: TGTGCCAGCAGCTTGAGGGTATCCCCAGTTCAGCCCCAGCATTTT. The encoded protein is CASSLRVSPVQPQHF. This chain links TRBV5-6 with TRBJ1-5; D is unclear. The V and J ends lost 1 base and 6 bases respectively, with 14 bases between them. CDR1 is SGHDT and CDR2 is YYEEEE in the germline V gene. The CDR3 length is 15 residues.

The chain uses TRBV5-1 and TRBJ1-5; a weak D match, TRBD1 (5 bases). From germline, CDR1 is SGHRS and CDR2 YFSETQ. The V and J ends lost 7 bases and 5 bases respectively, with 19 bases between them. The length of the CDR3 is 15 residues. Here the CDR3 DNA reads TGCGCCAGCCGGATTGGGGGGTCAGCGGATCAGCCCCAGCATTTT. Amino acids: CASRIGGSADQPQHF.

This chain links TRBV7-2 with TRBJ2-1, with 9 bases matching TRBD2. The germline gives CDR1 SGHTA, CDR2 FQGNSA. V gave up 5 bases and J gave up 2 bases; unmatched junction bases: 7. The CDR3 is 16 residues long. CDR3 nucleotides: TGTGCCAGCAGCCTCTGGGCGGGGGGGCCCTACAATGAGCAGTTCTTC. Translating it yields CASSLWAGGPYNEQFF.

This clonotype was counted a few times. The chain uses TRBV12-3 or TRBV12-4 and TRBJ2-3; 9 bases line up with TRBD2. The CDR3 spans 16 residues. V gave up 6 bases and J gave up 4 bases; unmatched junction bases: 11. CDR3 protein: CASSLRLAEGADTQYF. The CDR3 DNA reads TGTGCCAGCAGCCTAAGACTAGCGGAGGGAGCAGATACGCAGTATTTT.

In its sample, this clonotype was seen a few times. The chain employs TRBV3-1 and TRBJ2-7; D unresolved. Trimming removed 0 bases at V and 5 bases at J, with 2 bases between. The CDR3 consists of 11 residues. CDR1 is LGHDT, CDR2 YNNKEL, per germline (reference sequence). The CDR3 sequence is CASSQDNEQYF. DNA for the CDR3: TGTGCCAGCAGCCAAGATAACGAGCAGTACTTC.

This clonotype showed up many times. The gene calls are TRBV27 and TRBJ2-7; D could derive from TRBD1 or TRBD2 (5 bases each). Trimming removed 3 bases from V and 7 bases from J, with 19 bases in between. CDR3 length: 15 amino acids. Germline-derived CDR1 and CDR2 are MNHEY and SMNVEV (reference sequence). Here the CDR3 reads CASSFRGLGTGEQYF. For the CDR3, the DNA is TGTGCCAGCAGTTTTCGGGGCCTAGGGACCGGTGAGCAGTACTTC.

The V gene is TRBV7-9, the J gene TRBJ1-5; D gene unclear. Germline-derived CDR1 and CDR2 are SEHNR and FQNEAQ (reference sequence). This CDR3 has 13 residues. The V end was cut by 5 bases, the J end by 9 bases, with 14 bases between. CDR3 protein: CASSPPEVRPQHF. The CDR3 DNA reads as TGTGCCAGCAGCCCCCCCGAGGTACGGCCCCAGCATTTT.

This clonotype was observed many times. This chain uses TRBV27 with TRBJ1-5; 7 bases are shared with TRBD1. This CDR3 has 15 residues. Germline V CDR1 and CDR2: MNHEY, SMNVEV (reference sequence). With V trimmed by 6 bases and J by 0 bases, 5 bases remained unmatched. In DNA, the CDR3 is TGTGCCAGCAGGGGGGGGACAGCTAGCAATCAGCCCCAGCATTTT. This translates into CASRGGTASNQPQHF.